This T cell receptor beta chain derives from a study of cytomegalovirus exposure and HLA in healthy donors. Regarding this clone: Its antigen is still unknown.

In germline, CDR1 is LNHDA, CDR2 SQIVND (reference sequence). The CDR3 is 17 residues long. With 3 bases clipped from V and 7 bases from J, the junction kept 14 bases outside the gene matches. General study findings and limits: It was reported that TCR beta sequences correctly inferred the HLA-A and HLA-B alleles for most subjects.

Vbeta (60) and Jbeta (13) primers were used in the PCR. Some clones are missing from TCRdb's copy, which holds only in-frame ones; the method was immunoSEQ multiplex PCR. The table lists 200,000 to 250,000 clones, under 80% of them singletons. This TCR was recovered from a girl aged 2 to 9 in good health and CMV-seronegative. Input material: PBMCs. The J gene is TRBJ2-1, the V gene TRBV19; 8 bases align to TRBD1. The CDR3 loop is CASSITITGTGGNEQFF. CDR3 coding DNA: TGTGCCAGTAGTATCACAATAACCGGGACAGGAGGGAATGAGCAGTTCTTC.